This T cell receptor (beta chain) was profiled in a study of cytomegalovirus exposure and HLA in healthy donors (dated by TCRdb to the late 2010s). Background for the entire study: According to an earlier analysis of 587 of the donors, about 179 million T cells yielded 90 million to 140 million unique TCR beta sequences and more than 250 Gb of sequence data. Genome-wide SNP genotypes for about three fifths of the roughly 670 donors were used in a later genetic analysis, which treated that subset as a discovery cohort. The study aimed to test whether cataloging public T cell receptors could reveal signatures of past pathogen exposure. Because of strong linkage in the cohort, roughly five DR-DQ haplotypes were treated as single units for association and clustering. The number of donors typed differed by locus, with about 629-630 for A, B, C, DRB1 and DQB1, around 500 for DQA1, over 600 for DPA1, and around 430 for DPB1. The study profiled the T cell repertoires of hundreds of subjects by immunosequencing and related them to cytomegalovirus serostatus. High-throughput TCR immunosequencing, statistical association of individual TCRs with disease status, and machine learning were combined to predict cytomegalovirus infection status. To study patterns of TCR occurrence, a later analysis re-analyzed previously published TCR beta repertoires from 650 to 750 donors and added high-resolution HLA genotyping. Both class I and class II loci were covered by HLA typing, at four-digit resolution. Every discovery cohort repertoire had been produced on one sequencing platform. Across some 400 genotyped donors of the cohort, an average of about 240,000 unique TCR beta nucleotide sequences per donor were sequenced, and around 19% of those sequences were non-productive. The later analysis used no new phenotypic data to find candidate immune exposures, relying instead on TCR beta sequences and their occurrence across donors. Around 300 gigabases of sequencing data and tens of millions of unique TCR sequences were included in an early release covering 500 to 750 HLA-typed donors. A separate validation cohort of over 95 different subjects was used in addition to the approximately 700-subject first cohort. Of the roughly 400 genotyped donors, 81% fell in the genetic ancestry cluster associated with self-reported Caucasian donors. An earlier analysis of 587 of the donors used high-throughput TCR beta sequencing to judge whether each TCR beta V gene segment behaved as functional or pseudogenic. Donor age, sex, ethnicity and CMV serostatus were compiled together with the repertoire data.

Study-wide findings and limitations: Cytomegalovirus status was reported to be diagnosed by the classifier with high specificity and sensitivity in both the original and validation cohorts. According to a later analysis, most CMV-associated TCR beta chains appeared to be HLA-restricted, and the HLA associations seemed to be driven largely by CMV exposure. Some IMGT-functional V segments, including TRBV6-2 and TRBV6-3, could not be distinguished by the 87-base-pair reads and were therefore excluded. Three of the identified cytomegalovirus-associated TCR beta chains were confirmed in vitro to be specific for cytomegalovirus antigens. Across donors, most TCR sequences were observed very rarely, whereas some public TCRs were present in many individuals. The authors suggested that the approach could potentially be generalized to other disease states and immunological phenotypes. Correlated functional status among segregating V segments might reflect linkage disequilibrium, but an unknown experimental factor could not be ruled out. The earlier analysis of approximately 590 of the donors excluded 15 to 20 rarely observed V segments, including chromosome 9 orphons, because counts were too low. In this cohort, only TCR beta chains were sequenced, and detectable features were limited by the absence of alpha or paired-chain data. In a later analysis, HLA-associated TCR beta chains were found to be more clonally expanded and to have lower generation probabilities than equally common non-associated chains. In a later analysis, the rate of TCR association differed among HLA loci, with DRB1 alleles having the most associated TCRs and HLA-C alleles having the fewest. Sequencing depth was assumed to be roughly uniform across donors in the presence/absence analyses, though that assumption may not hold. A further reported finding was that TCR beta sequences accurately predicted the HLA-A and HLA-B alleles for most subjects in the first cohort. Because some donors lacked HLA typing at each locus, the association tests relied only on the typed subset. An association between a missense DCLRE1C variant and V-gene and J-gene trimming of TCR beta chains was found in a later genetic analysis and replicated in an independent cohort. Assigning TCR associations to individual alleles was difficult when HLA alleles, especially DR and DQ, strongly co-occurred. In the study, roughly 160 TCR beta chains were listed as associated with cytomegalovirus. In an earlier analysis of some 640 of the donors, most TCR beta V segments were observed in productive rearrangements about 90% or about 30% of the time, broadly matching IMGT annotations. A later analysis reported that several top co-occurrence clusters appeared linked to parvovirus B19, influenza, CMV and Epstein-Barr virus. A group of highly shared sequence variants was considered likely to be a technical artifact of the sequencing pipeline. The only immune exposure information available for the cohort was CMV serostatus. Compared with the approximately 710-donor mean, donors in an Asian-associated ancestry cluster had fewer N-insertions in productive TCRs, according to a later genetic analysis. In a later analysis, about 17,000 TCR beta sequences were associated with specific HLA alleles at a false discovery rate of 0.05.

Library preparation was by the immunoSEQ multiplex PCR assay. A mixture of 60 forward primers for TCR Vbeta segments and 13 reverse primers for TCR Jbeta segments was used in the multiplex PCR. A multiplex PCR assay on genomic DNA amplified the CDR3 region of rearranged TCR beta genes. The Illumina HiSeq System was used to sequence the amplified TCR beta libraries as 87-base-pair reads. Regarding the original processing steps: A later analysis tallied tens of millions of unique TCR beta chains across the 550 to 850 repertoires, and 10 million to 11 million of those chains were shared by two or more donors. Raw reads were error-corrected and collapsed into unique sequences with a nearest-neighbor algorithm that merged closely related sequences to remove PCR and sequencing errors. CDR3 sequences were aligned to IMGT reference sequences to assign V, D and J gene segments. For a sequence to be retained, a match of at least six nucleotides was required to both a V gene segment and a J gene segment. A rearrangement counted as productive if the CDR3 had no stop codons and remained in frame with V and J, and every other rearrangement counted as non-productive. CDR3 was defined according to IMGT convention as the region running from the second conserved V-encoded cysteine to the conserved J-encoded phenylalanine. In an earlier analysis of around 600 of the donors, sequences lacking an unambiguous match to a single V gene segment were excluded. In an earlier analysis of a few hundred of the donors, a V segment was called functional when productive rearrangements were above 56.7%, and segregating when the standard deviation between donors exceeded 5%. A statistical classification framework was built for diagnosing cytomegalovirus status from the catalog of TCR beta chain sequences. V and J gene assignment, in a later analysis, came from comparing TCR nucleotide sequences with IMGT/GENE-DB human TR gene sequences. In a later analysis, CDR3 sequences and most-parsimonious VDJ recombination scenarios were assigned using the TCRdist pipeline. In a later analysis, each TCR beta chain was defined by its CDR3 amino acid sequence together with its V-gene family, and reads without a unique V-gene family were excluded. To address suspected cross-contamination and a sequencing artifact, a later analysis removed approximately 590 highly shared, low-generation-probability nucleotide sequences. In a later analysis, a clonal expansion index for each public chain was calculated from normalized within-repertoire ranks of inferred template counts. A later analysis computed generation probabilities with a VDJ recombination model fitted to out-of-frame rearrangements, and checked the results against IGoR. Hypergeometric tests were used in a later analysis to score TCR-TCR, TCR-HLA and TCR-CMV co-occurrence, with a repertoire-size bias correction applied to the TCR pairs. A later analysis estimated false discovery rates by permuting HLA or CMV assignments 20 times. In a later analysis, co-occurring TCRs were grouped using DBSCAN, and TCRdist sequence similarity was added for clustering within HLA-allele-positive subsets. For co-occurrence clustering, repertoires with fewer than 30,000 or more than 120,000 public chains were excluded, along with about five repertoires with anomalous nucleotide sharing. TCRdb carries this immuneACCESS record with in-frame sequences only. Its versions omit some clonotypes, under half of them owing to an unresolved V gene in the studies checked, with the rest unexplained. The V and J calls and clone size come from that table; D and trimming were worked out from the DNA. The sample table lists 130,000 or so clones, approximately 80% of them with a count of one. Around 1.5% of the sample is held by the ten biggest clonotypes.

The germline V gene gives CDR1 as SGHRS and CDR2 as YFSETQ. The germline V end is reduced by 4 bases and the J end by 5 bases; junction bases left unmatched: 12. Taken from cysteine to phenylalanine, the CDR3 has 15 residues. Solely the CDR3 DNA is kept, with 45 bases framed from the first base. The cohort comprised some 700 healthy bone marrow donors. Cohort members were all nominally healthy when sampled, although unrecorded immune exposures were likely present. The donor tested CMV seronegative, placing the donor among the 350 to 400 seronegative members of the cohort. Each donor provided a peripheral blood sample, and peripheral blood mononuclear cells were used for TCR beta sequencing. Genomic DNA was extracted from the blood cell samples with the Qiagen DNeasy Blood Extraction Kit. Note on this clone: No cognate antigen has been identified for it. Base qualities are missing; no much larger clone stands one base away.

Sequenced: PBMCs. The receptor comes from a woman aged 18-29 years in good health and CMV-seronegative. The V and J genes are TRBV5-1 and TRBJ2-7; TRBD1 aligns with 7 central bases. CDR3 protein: CASSPSPGQFNEQYF. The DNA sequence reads TGCGCCAGCAGCCCCAGCCCGGGACAGTTCAACGAGCAGTACTTC.